This T cell receptor beta chain derives from a study of cytomegalovirus exposure and HLA in healthy donors listed by TCRdb under 2017. Broadly, across the study: The roughly 650 repertoires of the first cohort and the 95 to 150 validation repertoires were produced on the same platform, according to a later analysis. The study aimed to test whether cataloging public T cell receptors could reveal signatures of past pathogen exposure. Along with the roughly 610-subject first cohort, a separate validation cohort of 120 different subjects was used. The study combined high-throughput TCR immunosequencing, statistical association of individual TCRs with disease status, and machine learning to predict cytomegalovirus infection status. Results and caveats for the whole study, not just this receptor: According to the authors, the approach could potentially be generalized to other disease states and immunological phenotypes. Most TCR sequences were observed very rarely across donors, whereas some public TCRs were present in many individuals. In the study, some 180 TCR beta chains were listed as associated with cytomegalovirus. A few of the identified cytomegalovirus-associated TCR beta chains were confirmed in vitro to be specific for cytomegalovirus antigens. Subsequent analysis determined that TCRs grouped into clusters in the first cohort also showed a tendency toward co-occurrence across the 120 or so validation repertoires, and 94% of cluster scores exceeded 0. The classifier was reported to diagnose cytomegalovirus status with high specificity and sensitivity in both the original cohort and the validation cohort. A later analysis lacked HLA typing for the validation cohort, so it scored co-occurrence in that cohort across all 120 or so repertoires.

This clone was counted a single time. Its antigen remains unidentified. Base qualities were left out, and no much larger clone turns up one base away. Per the germline V gene, SGDLS is the CDR1 and YYNGEE is the CDR2. The CDR3 runs 15 amino acids, cysteine and phenylalanine included. The kept DNA is CDR3 alone, 45 bases in frame from the first base. Clipping removes 6 bases from V and 2 bases from J, with 6 as the unmatched junction base count. Receptor libraries were prepared by the immunoSEQ multiplex PCR assay. Per the authors' processing: A statistical classification framework was developed to diagnose cytomegalovirus status using the catalog of TCR beta chain sequences. In its TCRdb copy, this immuneACCESS table keeps in-frame sequences only and misses some clones. Where compared with another copy, unresolved V genes explain less than half of these, and the others have no known cause. V and J calls and clone size are as listed in that table; D and trimming were resolved from the DNA. The sample table contains 250,000 to 300,000 clones; only one count was recorded for 80% to 90% of them. Over 0.95% of the sample is taken by the ten largest.

The donors belonged to the validation cohort of over a hundred subjects, which was separate from the approximately 700-subject first cohort. The sequence joins TRBV9 to TRBJ2-3, and TRBD2 matches 10 of the central bases. This sequence originates from a woman younger than 35 in good health and CMV-seronegative. Sequencing was done on a sample of PBMCs. At the DNA level, the sequence is TGTGCCAGCACCTTAGCGGGGGGAGACACAGATACGCAGTATTTT. It encodes CASTLAGGDTDTQYF.